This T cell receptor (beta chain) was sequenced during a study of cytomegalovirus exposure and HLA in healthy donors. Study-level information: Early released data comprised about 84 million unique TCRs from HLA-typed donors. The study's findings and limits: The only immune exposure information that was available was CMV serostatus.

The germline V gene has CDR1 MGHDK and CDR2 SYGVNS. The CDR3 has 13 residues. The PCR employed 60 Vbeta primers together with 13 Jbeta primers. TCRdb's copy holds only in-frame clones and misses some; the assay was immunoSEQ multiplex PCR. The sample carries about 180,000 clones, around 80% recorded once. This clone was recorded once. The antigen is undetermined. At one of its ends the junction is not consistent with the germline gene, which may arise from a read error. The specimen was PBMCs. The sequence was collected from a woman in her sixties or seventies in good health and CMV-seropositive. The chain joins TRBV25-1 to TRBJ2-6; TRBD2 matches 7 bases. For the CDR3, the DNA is TGTGCCAGCAGTGGGGACTACTACAACGGCCTGACTTTC. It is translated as CASSGDYYNGLTF.